The 25 T cell receptor beta chains reported below all come from one sample, sequenced in a study of early T cells in non-severe SARS-CoV-2 infection. Each CDR3 protein gets one entry after TCRdb re-called the 5' RACE reads with MiXCR. Among tens of thousands of distinct CDR3 sequences, around 10% were seen once, and the ten largest hold 5.3%. The sequences come from whole blood, collected at baseline. The receptors shown here come from an adult who was a healthcare worker with PCR-confirmed SARS-CoV-2 infection or an uninfected control (not recorded which).

This clonotype turned up a few times. The V call is TRBV29-1, the J call TRBJ2-3, with TRBD2 matching over 15 bases. Germline CDR1 is SQVTM and CDR2 is ANQGSEA. Losses at the gene ends were 6 bases for V and 4 bases for J; bases not matched to a gene: 8. The CDR3 sequence is 16 residues long. In nucleotides, the CDR3 is TGCAGCGTGGGGACTAGCGGGAGGAGGGGATCAGATACGCAGTATTTT. Encoded protein: CSVGTSGRRGSDTQYF.

This clonotype was observed a single time. V gene TRBV2 combines with J gene TRBJ2-4; no reliable D call. Deletions cut 2 bases from V and 7 bases from J, with 15 bases between. The CDR3 is 15 amino acids. In germline, CDR1 is SNHLY, CDR2 FYNNEI. In nucleotides, the CDR3 is TGTGCCAGCAGTGAATTGTCGGAAACCGGGAACATTCAGTACTTC. It specifies CASSELSETGNIQYF.

The table lists this clonotype with a few counts. V gene TRBV10-2 combines with J gene TRBJ2-1, with TRBD2 matching over 9 bases. V dropped 3 bases and J dropped 9; count of bases not matched to a gene: 6. CDR1 WSHSY and CDR2 SAAADI come from the germline V gene. The CDR3 runs to 14 residues. CDR3 in DNA: TGCGCCAGCAGTGATCGCGGGGGGGCTTTTGAGCAGTTCTTC. Its protein product is CASSDRGGAFEQFF.

V gene TRBV27 combines with J gene TRBJ2-3, with 11 positions matching TRBD2. CDR1 is MNHEY, CDR2 SMNVEV, per germline (reference sequence). The CDR3 runs to 14 residues. Trimming took 5 bases from V and 8 from J; bases not matched to a gene: 6. The CDR3 loop reads CASSPGTSGRTQYF. Written as DNA, the CDR3 is TGTGCCAGCAGTCCCGGGACTAGCGGCCGTACGCAGTATTTT.

This clonotype was detected only a few times. The rearrangement joins TRBV7-9 to TRBJ2-3, with TRBD2 as a possible D gene (5 bases). The germline V and J ends were trimmed by 3 bases and 5 bases, with 6 bases remaining between them. CDR1 is SEHNR and CDR2 is FQNEAQ in the germline V gene (reference sequence). The CDR3 spans 12 residues. Written as DNA, the CDR3 is TGTGCCAGCAGCTTTGCGGGAGATACGCAGTATTTT. This translates into CASSFAGDTQYF.

The chain employs TRBV20-1 and TRBJ2-5; tentatively, D is TRBD2 (6 bases). The CDR3 sequence is 15 residues long. Germline loops: CDR1 DFQATT, CDR2 SNEGSKA (reference sequence). V shed 0 bases and J shed 3 bases, with 14 bases lying between them. The CDR3 nucleotides read TGCAGTGCTAGAGATGGGGGACGGGGGAAAGAGACCCAGTACTTC. It encodes CSARDGGRGKETQYF.

The V call is TRBV3-1, the J call TRBJ2-2, with D tentatively TRBD2 (6 bases). The CDR3 length is 13 residues. Germline CDR1 LGHDT, CDR2 YNNKEL (reference sequence). With 4 bases removed from V and 7 bases from J, the gap between germline ends came to 10 bases. The CDR3 bases are TGTGCCAGCAGCCCCAACGGGGGCGGGGAGCTGTTTTTT. It codes for CASSPNGGGELFF.

This clonotype was seen repeatedly, ten times or more. V usage is TRBV30 and J usage is TRBJ2-1, with 8 bases identical to TRBD1. The germline CDR1 and CDR2 sequences are GTSNPN and SVGIG (reference sequence). V was clipped by 4 bases and J by 5 bases; unmatched bases: 10. This CDR3 spans 15 amino acids. The CDR3 bases are TGTGCCTGGAAGAGTTCGGGGACAGGTAACAATGAGCAGTTCTTC. It is translated as CAWKSSGTGNNEQFF.

This clonotype was found many times. The genes are TRBV7-6 and TRBJ2-2; D is unresolved. Trimming removed 5 bases at V and 4 bases at J, with 8 bases between. The V gene's germline CDR1 is SGHVS and CDR2 FNYEAQ. The length of the CDR3 is 13 residues. In nucleotides, the CDR3 is TGTGCCAGCAGCCTACAGACCACCGGGGAGCTGTTTTTT. It yields the protein CASSLQTTGELFF.

This clonotype was recorded a few times. The J gene is TRBJ2-3, the V gene TRBV9; D ambiguous. The CDR3 length is 14 residues. V was cut by 2 bases and J by 0 bases, with 7 bases left in between. Germline-derived CDR1 and CDR2 are SGDLS and YYNGEE. The chain's CDR3 is CASSVSASTDTQYF. CDR3 sequence (DNA): TGTGCCAGCAGCGTCAGCGCGAGCACAGATACGCAGTATTTT.

Ten or more counts support this clonotype. The rearrangement uses TRBV4-1 and TRBJ2-1, with TRBD1 identical over 7 bases. The CDR3 contains 16 residues. Germline CDR1 reads MGHRA; CDR2 reads YSYEKL. The V gene end was trimmed by 0 bases and the J gene end by 4 bases; junction bases not matched to a gene: 6. The DNA for the CDR3 is TGCGCCAGCAGCCAAGAGAGACAGGGCCCGTACAATGAGCAGTTCTTC. Encoded protein: CASSQERQGPYNEQFF.

This clonotype was counted a few times. The genes are TRBV18 and TRBJ1-1; D might be TRBD1 (6 bases). The CDR3 is 15 residues long. Trimming shortened V by 3 bases and J by 8 bases, and 19 bases separated the two germline ends. Germline CDR1 reads KGHSH; CDR2 reads LQKENI. CDR3 nucleotide sequence: TGTGCCAGCTCACCCAACGAGTTGTCAGGGGAAGAAGCTTTCTTT. Residues: CASSPNELSGEEAFF.

A note on this clonotype: This may be a read error, as it is one base from a much larger clone. DNA of the CDR3: TGTGCGGCCCAGAGACAGGGGGGGGCCGGGGAGCTGTTTTTT. This sequence encodes CAAQRQGGAGELFF. V gene TRBV25-1 combines with J gene TRBJ2-2; the match to TRBD1 covers 9 bases. The germline V gene has CDR1 MGHDK and CDR2 SYGVNS. The CDR3 length is 14 residues.

This clonotype was seen more than once but under ten times. The J gene is TRBJ2-1, the V gene TRBV6-5; 13 nucleotides match TRBD2. CDR1 is MNHEY, CDR2 SVGAGI, per germline. This CDR3 comprises 16 residues. V was clipped by 2 bases and J by 6 bases; unmatched bases: 4. CDR3 in DNA: TGTGCCAGCAGTTACCCCACTAGCGGGAGGGCCAATGAGCAGTTCTTC. The encoded protein is CASSYPTSGRANEQFF.

V usage is TRBV6-6 and J usage is TRBJ2-7, with a weak D call TRBD1 (6 bases). CDR1 and CDR2 from the germline V gene are MNHNY and SVGAGI (reference sequence). Trimming left V 0 bases short and J 1 base short, with 16 bases between. This CDR3 region has 17 residues. CDR3 residues: CASSYSPGDIHSYEQYF. The CDR3 region has the DNA TGTGCCAGCAGTTACTCTCCAGGGGACATACATTCCTACGAGCAGTACTTC.

In this sample, this clonotype turned up a few times. The CDR3 nucleotides read TGTGCCAGCAGCTTAAAGGGAAACACCATATATTTT. This sequence encodes CASSLKGNTIYF. V gene TRBV7-9 combines with J gene TRBJ1-3; D remains ambiguous. Germline V gene data show CDR1 as SEHNR and CDR2 as FQNEAQ (reference sequence). V was pared by 2 bases and J by 4 bases, with 3 bases between. The CDR3 extends over 12 amino acids.

This clonotype was counted only a few times. The CDR3 here is CASTAHVAKGAFF. CDR3 in DNA: TGTGCCAGCACCGCTCATGTGGCCAAAGGAGCTTTCTTT. J is TRBJ1-1 and V is TRBV12-3 or TRBV12-4; D remains ambiguous. Trimming stripped 7 bases from V and 10 bases from J, with 19 bases between. The CDR3 totals 13 residues.

The rearrangement links TRBV2 to TRBJ2-5; possibly TRBD2 for D (6 bases). Per the germline V gene, CDR1 is SNHLY and CDR2 is FYNNEI. Deletions cut 4 bases from V and 3 bases from J, with 15 bases between. CDR3 length: 15 residues. CDR3 coding DNA: TGTGCCAGCAGTGGAATGGGCGGGGTTGAAGAGACCCAGTACTTC. Translating it yields CASSGMGGVEETQYF.

This clonotype showed up many times. The CDR3 sequence is CAWSSKGQSNQPQHF. The CDR3, as DNA: TGTGCCTGGAGTTCGAAGGGACAGAGCAATCAGCCCCAGCATTTT. The chain couples TRBV30 to TRBJ1-5; 7 bases match TRBD1. Germline V gene sequence: CDR1 GTSNPN, CDR2 SVGIG (reference sequence). After removal of 2 bases from V and 1 base from J, the junction contained 5 bases not matched to a gene. This CDR3 is built from 15 residues.

This clonotype has just a few counts. The gene calls are TRBV15 and TRBJ1-1, with D unclear. The CDR3 extends over 13 amino acids. Trimming stripped 1 base from V and 1 base from J, with 4 bases between. Germline lookup yields CDR1 LNHNV and CDR2 YYDKDF (reference sequence). CDR3 amino acids: CATSRAGNTEAFF. The DNA for the CDR3 is TGTGCCACCAGCAGAGCGGGGAACACTGAAGCTTTCTTT.

This clonotype showed up just a few times. The rearrangement uses TRBV11-2 and TRBJ1-2, with D unresolved. This CDR3 region has 14 residues. Deletions cut 5 bases from V and 1 base from J, with 11 bases between. Germline CDR1 is SGHAT and CDR2 is FQNNGV. CDR3 nucleotides: TGTGCCAGCAGCCGGTTGACGGATAACTATGGCTACACCTTC. This gives the protein CASSRLTDNYGYTF.

This clonotype was observed a few times. The V and J genes are TRBV2 and TRBJ2-3; D possibly matches TRBD1 or TRBD2 (5 bases each). V lost 6 bases to trimming and J lost 6 bases, with 16 bases between them. This CDR3 contains 14 residues. The germline V gene has CDR1 SNHLY and CDR2 FYNNEI. CDR3 bases: TGTGCCAGCAGGCCGGGACCGACACAGGATACGCAGTATTTT. It codes for CASRPGPTQDTQYF.

This clonotype has a count of ten or more. V is TRBV12-3 or TRBV12-4 and J is TRBJ2-5, with a tentative D call TRBD2 (6 bases). The CDR3 extends over 12 amino acids. Trimming removed 3 bases at V and 4 bases at J, with 6 bases between. The CDR3, as DNA: TGTGCCAGCAGTTTGACTAGAGAGACCCAGTACTTC. Its protein product is CASSLTRETQYF.

The genes are TRBV24-1 and TRBJ2-3; the D is unclear. This CDR3 region has 14 residues. Deletions cut 3 bases from V and 6 bases from J, with 12 bases between. CDR1 and CDR2 from the germline V gene are KGHDR and SFDVKD. CDR3 DNA: TGTGCCACCAGTGATGGAAGGCAGACCGATACGCAGTATTTT. This codes for CATSDGRQTDTQYF.

This clonotype appeared many times. For the CDR3, the DNA is TGTGCCAGCAGTTACTCGAACCCCCGGGACAGCGGATACACAGATACGCAGTATTTT. Translation gives CASSYSNPRDSGYTDTQYF. The chain joins TRBV6-5 to TRBJ2-3, with TRBD1 identical over 7 bases. Unmatched junction bases numbered 14, after V lost 0 bases and J lost 2 bases. Germline V gene lookup returns CDR1 MNHEY and CDR2 SVGAGI. This CDR3 contains 19 residues.